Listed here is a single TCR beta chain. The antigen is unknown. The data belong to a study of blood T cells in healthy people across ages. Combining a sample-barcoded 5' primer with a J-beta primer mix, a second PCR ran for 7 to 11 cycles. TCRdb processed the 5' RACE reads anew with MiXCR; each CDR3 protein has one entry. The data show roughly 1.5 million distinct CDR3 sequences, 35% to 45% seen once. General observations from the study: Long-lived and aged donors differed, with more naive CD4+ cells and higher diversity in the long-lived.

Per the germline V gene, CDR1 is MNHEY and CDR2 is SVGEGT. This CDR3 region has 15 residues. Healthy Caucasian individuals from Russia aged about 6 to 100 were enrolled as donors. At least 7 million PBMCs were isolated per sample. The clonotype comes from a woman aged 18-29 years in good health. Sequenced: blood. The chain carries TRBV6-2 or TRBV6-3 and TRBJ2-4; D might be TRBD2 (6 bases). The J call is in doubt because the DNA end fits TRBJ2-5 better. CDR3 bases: TGTGCCAGCAGTTACTCGAATTCAGCGGGAGAGACCCAGTACTTC. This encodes CASSYSNSAGETQYF.